This TCR beta chain is from a study of human thymus T cells. V lost 2 bases to trimming and J lost 3 bases; unmatched junction nucleotides: 6. Germline V gene lookup returns CDR1 LNHDA and CDR2 SQIVND (reference sequence). The CDR3 has 15 residues. Resections from corrective heart surgery supplied the thymus tissue. The people who donated were healthy Finnish babies having corrective surgery for congenital heart defects. A remark on this clone: What it recognizes is unknown.

Clones were sequenced by immunoSEQ multiplex PCR, and TCRdb holds only the in-frame ones, with some missing. The sample lists under 95,000 clones, 85% to 95% occurring once. Study-wide points: Thymic repertoires overlap heavily among unrelated individuals, related research has reported. Repertoires from thymus and blood appeared to show biased V and J gene usage.

The TCR originated in a girl under two years old with a congenital heart defect but otherwise immunologically healthy. Sequences were obtained from thymus tissue. V is TRBV19 and J is TRBJ2-7, with 8 positions matching TRBD1. The CDR3 nucleotides read TGTGCCAGTAGTATAACCGGGACAGGTTACTACGAGCAGTACTTC. Protein product: CASSITGTGYYEQYF.